This T cell receptor (beta chain) was recorded in a study of T cell repertoires in cytomegalovirus infection. For the study at large: It can be stated that public TCR beta signatures indicated CMV infection as well as a matching HLA type.

There are 15 residues in the CDR3. Germline V gene sequence: CDR1 SGHTA, CDR2 FQGNSA. The V and J ends lost 3 bases and 2 bases, in that order; junction bases with no gene match: 1. One entry per CDR3 protein results from TCRdb running MiXCR on the reads. The sample lists around 260,000 distinct CDR3 sequences, roughly 9.1% seen once, with about 15% in the top ten. This clonotype was observed many times. Its specificity is unknown. Broader study findings: Identification of carriers of CMV plus the relevant HLA was performed using cumulative public TCR beta family frequency. What dominated the ex vivo response were HLA-C-restricted CMV-specific TCR beta clonotypes.

The origin of this receptor is a human donor in good health (CMV status not recorded). Some clones in this sample may be carry-over from other donors' samples. The rearrangement links TRBV7-2 to TRBJ2-1, with 10 nucleotides matching TRBD1. The sample was PBMCs. Here the CDR3 DNA reads TGTGCCAGCAGCTTGGACAGGGGGGCCTACAATGAGCAGTTCTTC. Its protein product is CASSLDRGAYNEQFF.